Presented here are 30 T cell receptor beta chains from one specimen sequenced in a study of control samples from healthy donors and cancer patients. The data were produced by immunoSEQ multiplex PCR, yet TCRdb's version contains in-frame clones alone and is incomplete. The sample holds approximately 130,000 clones, 80% to 90% seen once. The specimen was blood. All receptors come from a man aged 45-60 years in good health.

This chain connects TRBV5-1 to TRBJ2-1; D possibly corresponds to TRBD1 (5 bases). Trimming cost V 3 bases and J 7 bases, with 11 bases left between them. Germline assignment: CDR1 SGHRS and CDR2 YFSETQ. The CDR3 totals 13 residues. The CDR3 loop is CASSSDNGNEQFF. The CDR3 DNA sequence: TGCGCCAGCAGCTCGGACAACGGAAATGAGCAGTTCTTC.

The chain joins TRBV3-1 (or the pseudogene TRBV3-2) to TRBJ1-4; 7 nucleotides match TRBD1. Losses at the gene ends were 4 bases for V and 8 bases for J; bases not matched to a gene: 10. Germline CDR1 reads LGHDT; CDR2 reads YNNKEL (reference sequence). There are 15 residues in the CDR3. CDR3 region: CASSPTQGMREKLFF. The CDR3 DNA is TGTGCCAGCAGCCCGACACAGGGGATGAGGGAAAAACTGTTTTTT.

In this sample, this clone turned up once. The chain uses TRBV5-1 and TRBJ2-3; D is unresolved. This CDR3 contains 15 residues. Trimming removed 0 bases from V and 2 bases from J, with 10 bases in between. Germline CDR1 and CDR2: SGHRS and YFSETQ. DNA of the CDR3: TGCGCCAGCAGCTTGGAATCGCCTTACACAGATACGCAGTATTTT. This gives the protein CASSLESPYTDTQYF.

In regard to this clone: One end of the junction fails to match germline, which may point to a read error. This chain connects TRBV10-3 to TRBJ2-7; D is perhaps TRBD1 (6 bases). Germline CDR1 reads ENHRY; CDR2 reads SYGVKD. The CDR3 is made up of 15 amino acids. The CDR3 loop reads CAISEGTPPLYEQCF. The CDR3 DNA reads as TGTGCCATCAGTGAGGGGACACCCCCTCTCTACGAGCAGTGCTTC.

The rearrangement links TRBV3-1 (or the pseudogene TRBV3-2) to TRBJ2-5; maybe TRBD2 (6 bases). Trimming took 8 bases from V and 6 from J, leaving 16 bases between them. Germline CDR1 is LGHDT and CDR2 is YNNKEL (reference sequence). The CDR3 length is 13 residues. The DNA of the CDR3 is TGTGCCAGCCGGGAGTGGGAAGGAAAGACCCAGTACTTC. It encodes CASREWEGKTQYF.

V gene TRBV5-6 combines with J gene TRBJ1-6; D unresolved. V was trimmed by 4 bases and J by 3 bases, leaving 11 bases between them. The CDR3 covers 15 residues. Looked up from germline, CDR1 is SGHDT and CDR2 is YYEEEE. In nucleotides, the CDR3 is TGTGCCAGCAGCCTCCCCGGCTTCTATAATTCACCCCTCCACTTT. Amino acids: CASSLPGFYNSPLHF.

This clone was recorded once. This chain links TRBV3-1 (or the pseudogene TRBV3-2) with TRBJ1-1; D possibly corresponds to TRBD1 (5 bases). This CDR3 region has 13 residues. The V gene lost 5 bases and the J gene lost 1 base, with 8 bases spanning the gap. Germline CDR1 and CDR2: LGHDT and YNNKEL (reference sequence). The CDR3 DNA is TGTGCCAGCAGCGTGACAGCGAACACTGAAGCTTTCTTT. Its protein is CASSVTANTEAFF.

The chain carries TRBV11-3 and TRBJ2-3, with TRBD1 matching over 7 bases. With V trimmed by 5 bases and J by 0 bases, 5 bases remained unmatched. Per germline, CDR1 SGHNT and CDR2 YENEEA. The CDR3 covers 15 residues. For the CDR3, the DNA is TGTGCCAGCAGCGACAGGGCCTCCAGCACAGATACGCAGTATTTT. Translated: CASSDRASSTDTQYF.

The CDR3 is CASNSPENTEAFF. CDR3 bases: TGCGCCAGCAATTCCCCAGAGAACACTGAAGCTTTCTTT. This rearrangement joins TRBV5-1 to TRBJ1-1; no reliable D call. The V end lost 6 bases, the J end lost 1 base, and 10 bases lay between the germline ends. This CDR3 is 13 amino acids long. Germline assignment: CDR1 SGHRS and CDR2 YFSETQ.

This rearrangement joins TRBV13 to TRBJ2-7; TRBD1 aligns across 8 bases. The J segment lost 4 bases and the V segment lost 5 bases, leaving 7 bases of the junction unmatched. This CDR3 region has 14 residues. Germline-derived CDR1 and CDR2 are PRHDT and FYEKMQ (reference sequence). The CDR3 nucleotides read TGTGCCAGCAGCCCGGGCAGGGGGCAGTACGAGCAGTACTTC. Its protein is CASSPGRGQYEQYF.

V gene TRBV27 combines with J gene TRBJ1-1, with D maybe TRBD1 (5 bases). The germline CDR1 and CDR2 sequences are MNHEY and SMNVEV (reference sequence). Between the trimmed V and J ends, which lost 4 bases and 1 base, there was a span of 13 bases. The CDR3 covers 15 residues. The DNA of the CDR3 is TGTGCCAGCAGTTCGTTCAGGGCGGGGAACACTGAAGCTTTCTTT. The encoded protein is CASSSFRAGNTEAFF.

The chain has TRBV10-3 and TRBJ1-1; 7 bases match TRBD1. CDR1 ENHRY and CDR2 SYGVKD come from the germline V gene. The CDR3 sequence is 13 residues long. Trimming took 5 bases from V and 3 from J; bases not matched to a gene: 3. The CDR3 bases are TGTGCCATCAGTAGAACAGGGGACACTGAAGCTTTCTTT. Encoded protein: CAISRTGDTEAFF.

This chain joins TRBV6-6 and TRBJ1-2; 8 bases agree with TRBD1. Germline V gene lookup returns CDR1 MNHNY and CDR2 SVGAGI (reference sequence). V lost 5 bases, J lost 2 bases, and 7 bases stayed unmatched. There are 15 residues in the CDR3. CDR3 loop: CASSDPDRVNYGYTF. CDR3 sequence (DNA): TGTGCCAGCAGTGACCCGGACAGGGTCAACTATGGCTACACCTTC.

The chain recombines TRBV18 with TRBJ1-1, with 7 bases matching TRBD1. The V gene's germline CDR1 is KGHSH and CDR2 LQKENI. This CDR3 spans 15 amino acids. Trimming cost V 3 bases and J 1 base; bases outside gene matches: 5. The CDR3 DNA reads as TGTGCCAGCTCACCTTGGACAGGAGAGAACACTGAAGCTTTCTTT. Translation gives CASSPWTGENTEAFF.

This rearrangement joins TRBV5-6 to TRBJ2-5, with D maybe TRBD2 (5 bases). CDR3 length: 15 amino acids. V was shortened by 3 bases and J by 0 bases, with 12 bases between the two germline ends. Germline V lookup: CDR1 SGHDT, CDR2 YYEEEE. CDR3: CASSYRTDNQETQYF. CDR3 in DNA: TGTGCCAGCAGCTATCGGACTGACAACCAAGAGACCCAGTACTTC.

This clone was counted only a few times. The chain has TRBV10-3 and TRBJ1-5, with 8 bases that match TRBD1. Trimming removed 11 bases from V and 6 bases from J; junction bases left unmatched: 9. Germline CDR1 reads ENHRY; CDR2 reads SYGVKD. The CDR3 loop spans 13 amino acids. The CDR3 sequence is CAASGGLGQPQHF. CDR3 nucleotide sequence: TGTGCCGCCTCAGGGGGCTTGGGTCAGCCCCAGCATTTT.

The chain is built from TRBV30 and TRBJ2-7, with D uncertain. Germline loops: CDR1 GTSNPN, CDR2 SVGIG (reference sequence). The V gene lost 0 bases and the J gene lost 5 bases, with 11 bases spanning the gap. The length of the CDR3 is 13 residues. DNA for the CDR3: TGTGCCTGGAGTGTAACGTTTCGGAACGAGCAGTACTTC. Amino acids: CAWSVTFRNEQYF.

This clone was counted once. This chain uses TRBV27 with TRBJ2-3; D tentatively fits TRBD1 or TRBD2 (5 bases each). The CDR3 spans 18 residues. V was clipped by 2 bases and J by 0 bases, with 18 bases between them. Germline V gene sequence: CDR1 MNHEY, CDR2 SMNVEV (reference sequence). The CDR3 region has the DNA TGTGCCAGCAGTTTAACCGCATCCGGGACGGGGAGCACAGATACGCAGTATTTT. Protein: CASSLTASGTGSTDTQYF.

The V call is TRBV2, the J call TRBJ1-2, with D possibly being TRBD1 (6 bases). Germline V gives CDR1 SNHLY, CDR2 FYNNEI. Trimming took 1 base from V and 2 from J, leaving 14 bases between them. The CDR3 consists of 16 residues. CDR3 bases: TGTGCCAGCAGTGAAGGTCGGGGGGCGCCCAACTATGGCTACACCTTC. Translated, it gives CASSEGRGAPNYGYTF.

This clone was seen only once. This chain uses TRBV19 with TRBJ2-7; D ambiguous. The V gene lost 5 bases and the J gene lost 0 bases, with 8 bases spanning the gap. The CDR3 runs to 13 residues. CDR1 and CDR2 from the germline V gene are LNHDA and SQIVND (reference sequence). This CDR3 reads CASSPGPSYEQYF. The CDR3 DNA reads as TGTGCCAGTAGTCCAGGACCCTCCTACGAGCAGTACTTC.

The chain is built from TRBV7-6 and TRBJ2-5; no firm D call. The V and J ends lost 5 bases and 2 bases respectively, with 15 bases between them. Germline CDR1 is SGHVS and CDR2 is FNYEAQ. The CDR3 has 15 amino acids. CDR3 residues: CASSRIPLGQETQYF. CDR3 DNA: TGTGCCAGCAGCAGAATCCCCTTAGGTCAAGAGACCCAGTACTTC.

The chain uses TRBV18 and TRBJ1-1, with D possibly matching TRBD1 (6 bases). The length of the CDR3 is 16 residues. Trimming left V 2 bases short and J 5 bases short, with 18 bases between. The germline gives CDR1 KGHSH, CDR2 LQKENI. CDR3 DNA: TGTGCCAGCTCACCAATTGGTGGGGGGGCGCGGACTGAAGCTTTCTTT. It specifies CASSPIGGGARTEAFF.

This clone showed up just a few times. The gene calls are TRBV9 and TRBJ1-2; D remains unclear. V lost 0 bases to trimming and J lost 6 bases, with 6 bases between them. The CDR3 extends over 12 amino acids. Germline V gives CDR1 SGDLS, CDR2 YYNGEE. The CDR3 DNA reads as TGTGCCAGCAGCGTAGCAGGTGATGGCTACACCTTC. This codes for CASSVAGDGYTF.

The chain employs TRBV25-1 and TRBJ1-1; D gene ambiguous. The CDR3 length is 13 residues. CDR1 is MGHDK, CDR2 SYGVNS, per germline. V shed 7 bases and J shed 5 bases, with 14 bases lying between them. The CDR3 loop reads CASTTEGRTEAFF. CDR3 bases: TGTGCCAGCACGACCGAAGGGAGGACTGAAGCTTTCTTT.

The V call is TRBV9, the J call TRBJ1-4; no reliable D call. Germline V lookup: CDR1 SGDLS, CDR2 YYNGEE. The CDR3 has 14 amino acids. Trimming left V 0 bases short and J 5 bases short, with 8 bases between. The CDR3 loop is CASSVGSLNEKLFF. The CDR3 nucleotides read TGTGCCAGCAGCGTAGGTTCACTGAATGAAAAACTGTTTTTT.

This chain links TRBV7-8 with TRBJ1-2; no clear D. CDR1 is SGHVS and CDR2 is FQNEAQ in the germline V gene. This CDR3 comprises 13 residues. Trimming removed 1 base at V and 3 bases at J, with 6 bases between. CDR3 in amino acids: CASSLGSYYGYTF. CDR3 in DNA: TGTGCCAGCAGCTTAGGGTCCTACTATGGCTACACCTTC. The full variable domain, its missing parts supplied by reference TRBV7-8 and TRBJ1-2, is GAGVSQSPRYKVAKRGQDVALRCDPISGHVSLFWYQQALGQGPEFLTYFQNEAQLDKSGLPSDRFFAERPEGSVSTLKIQRTQQEDSAVYLCASSLGSYYGYTFGSGTRLTVV.

This clone was seen only a few times. V gene TRBV6-1 combines with J gene TRBJ2-3; possibly TRBD1 or TRBD2 for D (6 bases each). Looked up from germline, CDR1 is MNHNS and CDR2 is SASEGT. Trimming took off 2 bases at V and 2 bases at J, with 14 bases between the two ends. The CDR3 is 16 amino acids. The CDR3 nucleotides are TGTGCCAGCAGTGAAAGGGGGGATTCGGTCACAGATACGCAGTATTTT. It yields the protein CASSERGDSVTDTQYF.

This chain connects TRBV19 to TRBJ2-1; D is tentatively TRBD1 or TRBD2 (5 bases each). This CDR3 has 13 amino acids. Germline V gene lookup returns CDR1 LNHDA and CDR2 SQIVND (reference sequence). Trimming pared 5 bases from V and 14 bases from J, leaving 19 bases between. DNA of the CDR3: TGTGCCAGTAGTCCAGGGACCCGGGACCTTGAGTTCTTC. Translation gives CASSPGTRDLEFF.

The chain links TRBV29-1 to TRBJ1-6; 8 nucleotides line up with TRBD1. The CDR3 is 13 amino acids. V dropped 4 bases and J dropped 9; count of bases not matched to a gene: 5. From germline, CDR1 is SQVTM and CDR2 ANQGSEA. CDR3 DNA sequence: TGCAGCGTTGCCTCGGACAGGGTTTCACCCCTCCACTTT. As protein: CSVASDRVSPLHF. Variable domain in full (rest from reference TRBV29-1 and TRBJ1-6): SAVISQKPSRDICQRGTSLTIQCQVDSQVTMMFWYRQQPGQSLTLIATANQGSEATYESGFVIDKFPISRPNLTFSTLTVSNMSPEDSSIYLCSVASDRVSPLHFGNGTRLTVT.

The chain couples TRBV30 to TRBJ1-2, with a weak D call TRBD1 (6 bases). V lost 2 bases and J 0 bases, leaving 10 bases between the germline ends. The CDR3 totals 14 residues. The germline CDR1 and CDR2 sequences are GTSNPN and SVGIG (reference sequence). The DNA of the CDR3 is TGTGCCTGGAGTCGTACAGGGTCTAACTATGGCTACACCTTC. Amino acid sequence: CAWSRTGSNYGYTF.